This record looks at one T cell receptor beta chain sequence and its context. Antigen: not known. Stated treatment: 10-day PBMC culture with coronavirus spike peptide pools or control peptides (ViraFEST assay). ViraFEST enlarged antigen-specific T cell populations with peptide pools and afterwards sequenced TCRs. The sample originates from a study of vaccination and CD4 T cells after COVID-19. The assay that was used to sequence DNA from cultured CD4+ T cells was the Oncomine TCR Beta short-read assay. From CD4+ T cells that had been cultured, genomic DNA was extracted. TCRdb re-called the PCR reads through MiXCR, storing one row per CDR3 protein. The sample carries 25,000 to 30,000 distinct CDR3 sequences, about 60% recorded once. Points from the study as a whole: It was found that, in convalescent patients, 304 of 307 vaccine-specific clones were spike mono-reactive. Counts of SARS-CoV-2-reactive clonotypes had a median that went from around 20 to 38, a nonsignificant change.

Germline V CDR1 and CDR2: SGHTA, FQGNSA. V lost 2 bases, J lost 6 bases, and 10 bases lay in between. This CDR3 contains 13 residues. This clonotype originated in a human donor who received a COVID-19 vaccine. The sequenced sample was CD4+ T cells from blood, cultured in vitro, obtained after SARS-CoV-2 vaccination. V and J are TRBV7-2 and TRBJ1-2, with D perhaps matching TRBD1 (6 bases). CDR3 DNA: TGTGCCAGCAGCTTAACGGGGGGCGATGGCTACACCTTC. Amino acids: CASSLTGGDGYTF.